The present TCR beta chain was sequenced within a study of Ad26.COV2.S vaccination and SARS-CoV-2 variants. This table comes from immunoSEQ multiplex PCR, and its TCRdb copy is limited to in-frame clones, with some not included. Of hundreds of thousands of clones listed, 83% are singletons. V lost 7 bases and J lost 0, with 7 bases in between. Germline V lookup: CDR1 LNHDA, CDR2 SQIVND (reference sequence). The CDR3 covers 14 residues. Treatment denoted: about 20 received Ad26.COV2.S at low or high dose, single or two shots; about five received placebo; per-sample allocation not given. Following the first vaccine or placebo injection, samples were taken on day 63. SARS-CoV-2 spike from the Wuhan strain was encoded by the vaccine, an Ad26 vector.

The gene calls are TRBV19 and TRBJ1-6; D is ambiguous. The specimen comprised peripheral blood, sampled in a trial of Ad26.COV2.S vaccine versus placebo. This TCR was sampled from a person aged 18 to 65 who received the Ad26.COV2.S COVID-19 vaccine or a placebo. CDR3 sequence reads: CASKQSSYNSPLHF. DNA of the CDR3: TGTGCCAGTAAACAGAGCTCCTATAATTCACCCCTCCACTTT.